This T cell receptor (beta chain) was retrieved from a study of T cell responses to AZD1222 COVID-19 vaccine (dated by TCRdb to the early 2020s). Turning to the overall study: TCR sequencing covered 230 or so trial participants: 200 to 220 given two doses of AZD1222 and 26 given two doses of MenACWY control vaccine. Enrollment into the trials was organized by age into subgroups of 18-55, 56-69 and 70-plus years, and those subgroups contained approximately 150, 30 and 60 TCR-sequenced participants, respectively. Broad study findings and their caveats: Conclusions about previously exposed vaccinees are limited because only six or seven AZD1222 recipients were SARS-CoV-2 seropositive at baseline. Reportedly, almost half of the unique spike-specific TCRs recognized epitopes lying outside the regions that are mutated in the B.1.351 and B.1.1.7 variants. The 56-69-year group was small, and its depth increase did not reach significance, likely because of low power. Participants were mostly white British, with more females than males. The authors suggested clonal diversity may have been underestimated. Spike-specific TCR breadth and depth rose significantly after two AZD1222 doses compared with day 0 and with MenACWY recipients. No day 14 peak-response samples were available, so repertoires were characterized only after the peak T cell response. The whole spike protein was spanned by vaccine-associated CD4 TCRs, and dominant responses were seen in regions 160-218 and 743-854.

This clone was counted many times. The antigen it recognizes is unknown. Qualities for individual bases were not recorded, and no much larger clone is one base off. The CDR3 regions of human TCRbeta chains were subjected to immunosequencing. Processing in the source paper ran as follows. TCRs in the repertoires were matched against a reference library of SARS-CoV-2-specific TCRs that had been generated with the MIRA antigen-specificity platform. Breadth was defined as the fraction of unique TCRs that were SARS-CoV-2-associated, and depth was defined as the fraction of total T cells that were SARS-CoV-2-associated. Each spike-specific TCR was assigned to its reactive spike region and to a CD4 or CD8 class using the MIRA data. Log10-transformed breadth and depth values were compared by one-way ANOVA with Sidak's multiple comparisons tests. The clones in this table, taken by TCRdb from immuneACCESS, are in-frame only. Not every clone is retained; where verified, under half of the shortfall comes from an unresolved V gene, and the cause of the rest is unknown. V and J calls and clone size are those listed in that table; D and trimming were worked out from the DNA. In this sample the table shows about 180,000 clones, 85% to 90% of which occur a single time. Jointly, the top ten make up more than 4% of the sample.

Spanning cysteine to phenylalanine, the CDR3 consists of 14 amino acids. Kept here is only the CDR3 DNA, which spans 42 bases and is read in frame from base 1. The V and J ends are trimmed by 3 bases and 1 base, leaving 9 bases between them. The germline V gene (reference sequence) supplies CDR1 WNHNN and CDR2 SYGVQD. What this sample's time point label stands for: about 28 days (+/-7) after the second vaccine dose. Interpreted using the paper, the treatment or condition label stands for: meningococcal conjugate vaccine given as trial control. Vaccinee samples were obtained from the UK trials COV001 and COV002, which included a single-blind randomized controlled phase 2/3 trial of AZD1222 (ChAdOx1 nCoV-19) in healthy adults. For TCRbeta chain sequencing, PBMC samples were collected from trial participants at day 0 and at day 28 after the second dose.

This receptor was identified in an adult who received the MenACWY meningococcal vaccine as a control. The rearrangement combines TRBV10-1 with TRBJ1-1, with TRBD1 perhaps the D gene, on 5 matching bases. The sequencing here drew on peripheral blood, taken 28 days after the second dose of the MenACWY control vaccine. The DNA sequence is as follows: TGCGCCAGCAGTGACGGAGGGACGAACACTGAAGCTTTCTTT. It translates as CASSDGGTNTEAFF.